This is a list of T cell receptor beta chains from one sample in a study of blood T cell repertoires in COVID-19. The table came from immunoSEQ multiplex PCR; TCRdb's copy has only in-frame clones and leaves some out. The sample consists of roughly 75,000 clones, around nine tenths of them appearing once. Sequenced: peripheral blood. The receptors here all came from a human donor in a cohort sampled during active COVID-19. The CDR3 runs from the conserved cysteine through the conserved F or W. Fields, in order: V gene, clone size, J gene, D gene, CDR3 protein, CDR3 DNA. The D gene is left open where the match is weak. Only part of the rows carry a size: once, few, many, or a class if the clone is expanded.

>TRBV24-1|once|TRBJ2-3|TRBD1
CATSRGTANTDTQYF
TGTGCCACCTCGAGGGGGACAGCCAACACAGATACGCAGTATTTT
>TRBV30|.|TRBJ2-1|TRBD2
CAWSVDRTGGYNEQFF
TGTGCCTGGAGCGTGGACCGAACGGGGGGTTACAATGAGCAGTTCTTC
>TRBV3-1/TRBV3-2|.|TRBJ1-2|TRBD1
CASSQSDRGVGGYTF
TGTGCCAGCAGCCAATCGGACAGGGGGGTCGGTGGCTACACCTTC
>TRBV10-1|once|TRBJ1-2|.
CASSPDSNYGYTF
TGCGCCAGCTCTCCAGACAGTAACTATGGCTACACCTTC
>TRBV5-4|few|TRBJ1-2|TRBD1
CASSFDRARGYGYTF
TGTGCCAGCAGCTTCGACAGGGCCAGGGGCTATGGCTACACCTTC
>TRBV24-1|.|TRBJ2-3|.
CATSDPGGRDTQYF
TGTGCCACCAGTGATCCGGGGGGCAGAGATACGCAGTATTTT
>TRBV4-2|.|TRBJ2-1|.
CASSQDGGQADNEQFF
TGTGCCAGCAGCCAAGATGGCGGGCAGGCCGACAATGAGCAGTTCTTC
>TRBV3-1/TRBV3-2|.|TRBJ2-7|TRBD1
CASSRGQTYEQYF
TGTGCCAGCAGCCGGGGACAGACCTACGAGCAGTACTTC
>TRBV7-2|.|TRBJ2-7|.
CASSPPGVNYEQYF
TGTGCCAGCAGCCCCCCCGGGGTGAACTACGAGCAGTACTTC
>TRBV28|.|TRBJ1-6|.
CASRRQLNSPLHF
TGTGCCAGCAGACGACAGCTTAATTCACCCCTCCACTTT
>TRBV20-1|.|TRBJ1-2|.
CSASWAAEGYTF
TGCAGTGCTAGTTGGGCAGCCGAAGGCTACACCTTC
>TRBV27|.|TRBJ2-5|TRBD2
CASSLAPSGGARETQYF
TGTGCCAGCAGTTTAGCCCCTAGCGGGGGGGCCCGGGAGACCCAGTACTTC
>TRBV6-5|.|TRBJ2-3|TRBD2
CASRPSAGVTDTQYF
TGTGCCAGCAGACCTTCAGCGGGGGTCACGGATACGCAGTATTTT
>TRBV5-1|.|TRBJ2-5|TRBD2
CASSFGNSGGAETQYF
TGCGCCAGCAGCTTTGGCAATAGCGGGGGGGCAGAGACCCAGTACTTC
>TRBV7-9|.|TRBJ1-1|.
CASSLAEANTEAFF
TGTGCCAGCAGCTTAGCGGAGGCGAATACTGAAGCTTTCTTT
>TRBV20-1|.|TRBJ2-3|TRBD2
CSASKTSGGVGSTDTQYF
TGCAGTGCTAGTAAGACTAGCGGGGGTGTAGGAAGCACAGATACGCAGTATTTT
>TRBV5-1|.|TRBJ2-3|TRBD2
CASSLRTSGGATDTQYF
TGCGCCAGCAGCTTAAGGACCAGCGGGGGGGCCACAGATACGCAGTATTTT
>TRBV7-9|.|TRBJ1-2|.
CASSSIQGDYGYTF
TGTGCCAGCAGCTCGATACAGGGTGACTATGGCTACACCTTC
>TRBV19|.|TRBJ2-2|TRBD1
CASTQDRVNTGELFF
TGTGCCAGTACCCAAGACAGGGTCAACACCGGGGAGCTGTTTTTT
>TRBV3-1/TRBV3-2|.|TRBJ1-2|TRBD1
CASSPTRTGDYGYTF
TGTGCCAGCAGCCCGACCCGGACAGGGGACTATGGCTACACCTTC
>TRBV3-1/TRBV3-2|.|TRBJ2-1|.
CASSPLASPYNEQFF
TGTGCCAGCAGCCCGCTAGCGTCCCCCTACAATGAGCAGTTCTTC
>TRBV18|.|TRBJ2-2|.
CASSGENTGELFF
TGTGCCAGCTCAGGAGAGAACACCGGGGAGCTGTTTTTT
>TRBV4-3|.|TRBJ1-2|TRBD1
CASSQGGIQGIYGYTF
TGCGCCAGCAGCCAAGGGGGGATACAGGGGATCTATGGCTACACCTTC
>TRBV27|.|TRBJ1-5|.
CASRGHDSNQPQHF
TGTGCCAGCAGGGGACACGATAGCAATCAGCCCCAGCATTTT
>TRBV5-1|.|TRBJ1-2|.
CASSPRGGTSGYGYTF
TGCGCCAGCAGCCCTCGGGGGGGAACTAGCGGCTATGGCTACACCTTC
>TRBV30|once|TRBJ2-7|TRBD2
CAWSEGLAGLSYEQYF
TGTGCCTGGAGTGAGGGACTAGCGGGCCTTTCCTACGAGCAGTACTTC
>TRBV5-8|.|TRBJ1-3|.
CASSLVGGSSGNTIYF
TGTGCCAGCAGCTTGGTCGGGGGGTCCTCTGGAAACACCATATATTTT
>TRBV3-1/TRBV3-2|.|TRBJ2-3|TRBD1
CASSLGETGRTDTQYF
TGTGCCAGCAGCCTTGGTGAGACAGGGCGCACAGATACGCAGTATTTT
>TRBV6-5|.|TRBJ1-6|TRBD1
CASRPDNRGRSPLHF
TGTGCCAGCAGACCCGATAACAGGGGACGGTCACCCCTCCACTTT
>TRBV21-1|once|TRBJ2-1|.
CASRSTGGFNWNEQFF
TGTGCCAGCAGATCTACAGGGGGCTTTAATTGGAATGAGCAGTTCTTC
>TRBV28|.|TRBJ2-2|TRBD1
CGTGPSNTGELFF
TGTGGGACAGGTCCTTCGAACACCGGGGAGCTGTTTTTT
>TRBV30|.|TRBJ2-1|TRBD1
CAWSLTPGQGFYNEQFF
TGTGCCTGGAGTCTTACTCCGGGACAGGGTTTCTACAATGAGCAGTTCTTC
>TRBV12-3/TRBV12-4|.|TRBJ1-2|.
CASRRERARGYTF
TGTGCCAGCAGACGGGAGAGGGCAAGAGGCTACACCTTC
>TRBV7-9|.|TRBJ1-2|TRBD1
CASNRGGTGDGYTF
TGTGCCAGCAACCGAGGGGGGACAGGTGATGGCTACACCTTC
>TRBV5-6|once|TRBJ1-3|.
CASSLAAPGERF
TGTGCCAGCAGCTTGGCCGCCCCGGGGGAGCGGTTT
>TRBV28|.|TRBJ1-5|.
CASRTTDSPQPQHF
TGTGCCAGCAGAACCACTGATTCTCCCCAGCCCCAGCATTTT
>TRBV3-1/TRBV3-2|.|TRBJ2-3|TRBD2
CASSQSGTSGGGGTQYF
TGTGCCAGCAGCCAATCCGGGACTAGCGGGGGCGGAGGTACGCAGTATTTT
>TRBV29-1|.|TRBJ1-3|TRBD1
CSAATGAGNTIYF
TGCAGCGCTGCCACAGGGGCTGGAAACACCATATATTTT
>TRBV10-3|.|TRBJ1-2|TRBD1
CAISGTSGTGKEGYGYTF
TGTGCCATCAGTGGGACCTCCGGGACAGGGAAAGAGGGGTATGGCTACACCTTC
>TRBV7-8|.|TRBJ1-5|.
CASSSRREASNQPQHF
TGTGCCAGCAGCTCCCGCAGGGAGGCCAGCAATCAGCCCCAGCATTTT
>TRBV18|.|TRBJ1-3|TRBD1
CASSPRRDSSGNTIYF
TGTGCCAGCTCACCCCGAAGGGACAGCTCTGGAAACACCATATATTTT
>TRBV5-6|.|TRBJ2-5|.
CASSQQETQYF
TGTGCCAGCAGCCAACAAGAGACCCAGTACTTC
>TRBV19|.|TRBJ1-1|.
CASSTLVTAMNTEAFF
TGTGCCAGTAGTACCCTAGTGACAGCAATGAACACTGAAGCTTTCTTT
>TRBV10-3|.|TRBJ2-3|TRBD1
CAIAGQENTDTQYF
TGTGCCATCGCTGGACAGGAAAACACAGATACGCAGTATTTT
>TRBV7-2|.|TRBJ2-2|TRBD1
CASRLITGAGELFF
TGTGCCAGCAGGCTAATTACAGGGGCCGGGGAGCTGTTTTTT
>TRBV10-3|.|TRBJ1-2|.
CAISAGRPGGYTF
TGTGCCATCAGTGCTGGCCGGCCGGGTGGCTACACCTTC
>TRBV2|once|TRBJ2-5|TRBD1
CASSTDRGQETQYF
TGTGCCAGCAGCACGGACAGGGGCCAAGAGACCCAGTACTTC
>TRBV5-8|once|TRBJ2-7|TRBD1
CASIDFTKSRRTGGSYEQYF
TGTGCCAGCATCGATTTTACGAAAAGTCGCAGAACAGGGGGTTCCTACGAGCAGTACTTC
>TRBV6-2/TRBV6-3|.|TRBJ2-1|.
CASSASPGGPHEQFF
TGTGCCAGCAGTGCTTCTCCCGGGGGGCCGCATGAGCAGTTCTTC
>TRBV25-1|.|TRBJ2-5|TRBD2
CASSDSGLVGTQYF
TGTGCCAGCAGTGACTCAGGACTAGTTGGGACCCAGTACTTC
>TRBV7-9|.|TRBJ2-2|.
CASSSTNTGELFF
TGTGCCAGCAGCTCCACGAACACCGGGGAGCTGTTTTTT